Reported below is one T cell receptor (beta chain). The sample originates from a study of T cell responses to AZD1222 COVID-19 vaccine. The CDR3 is made up of 12 amino acids. Germline V gives CDR1 MDHEN, CDR2 SYDVKM. The ends were cut back, 8 bases at V and 3 bases at J, with 11 bases in the middle. The repertoire was sequenced with immunoSEQ multiplex PCR; TCRdb's copy has only in-frame clones and lacks some. The sample has 95,000 to 150,000 clones; under 85% are singletons. The chain links TRBV28 to TRBJ2-7, with a tentative D call TRBD1 (6 bases). The TCR was taken from an adult in good health. This sample comprised peripheral blood, obtained on day 0 of AZD1222 vaccination. CDR3 sequence: CASGGRLYEQYF. In nucleotides, the CDR3 is TGTGCCAGCGGGGGCCGACTCTACGAGCAGTACTTC.